Following are 6 T cell receptor beta chains from one sample sequenced in a study of cytomegalovirus exposure and HLA in healthy donors. Both 60 Vbeta primers and 13 Jbeta primers went into the PCR. The assay was immunoSEQ multiplex PCR, and TCRdb's table has in-frame clones only and misses some. The table records roughly 110,000 clones, approximately 80% of them present only once. Sequencing was performed on PBMCs. These receptors were obtained from a woman under 30 in good health and CMV-seronegative.

In this sample, this clone turned up a few times. This rearrangement joins TRBV19 to TRBJ1-4, with TRBD1 matching over 7 bases. V shed 6 bases, J shed 0 bases, and the junction held 10 bases outside the gene matches. Germline lookup yields CDR1 LNHDA and CDR2 SQIVND (reference sequence). The CDR3 is 17 amino acids. This CDR3 reads CASSSRTGTATNEKLFF. Written as DNA, the CDR3 is TGTGCCAGTAGCTCTCGGACCGGGACAGCAACTAATGAAAAACTGTTTTTT.

There are a few counts of this clone. This rearrangement joins TRBV4-3 to TRBJ1-1; D unclear. CDR1 and CDR2 (germline): LGHNA, YSLEER. V was shortened by 0 bases and J by 3 bases, with 8 bases between the two germline ends. This CDR3 is 14 amino acids long. The CDR3 loop reads CASSQDGRDTEAFF. The CDR3 DNA follows: TGCGCCAGCAGCCAAGATGGGAGGGACACTGAAGCTTTCTTT.

J is TRBJ1-5 and V is TRBV28; a weak D match, TRBD1 (5 bases). Germline V gene data show CDR1 as MDHEN and CDR2 as SYDVKM. This CDR3 is built from 13 residues. Trimming pared 2 bases from V and 9 bases from J, leaving 11 bases between. The CDR3 DNA sequence: TGTGCCAGCAGTTTACGGGGGAGCGGGCCCCAGCATTTT. As protein: CASSLRGSGPQHF.

The genes are TRBV28 and TRBJ2-1; 12 bases line up with TRBD2. This CDR3 contains 17 residues. Germline V gene data show CDR1 as MDHEN and CDR2 as SYDVKM. V was pared by 4 bases and J by 6 bases, with 10 bases of the junction left unmatched. The CDR3 is CASSSMKLAGGGNEQFF. The CDR3, as DNA: TGTGCCAGCAGTTCCATGAAACTAGCGGGAGGTGGCAATGAGCAGTTCTTC.

In its sample, this clone was seen once. CDR3 loop: CASSRLLGGQTEAFF. CDR3 nucleotide sequence: TGTGCCAGCAGCCGCCTCCTAGGGGGCCAGACTGAAGCTTTCTTT. The chain combines TRBV4-2 with TRBJ1-1; 7 bases match TRBD1. The CDR3 extends over 15 amino acids. Germline V lookup: CDR1 LGHNA, CDR2 YNFKEQ. V lost 4 bases to trimming and J lost 5 bases; unmatched junction nucleotides: 10.

The chain uses TRBV5-1 and TRBJ1-2; D gene ambiguous. Germline CDR1 SGHRS, CDR2 YFSETQ. The CDR3 is made up of 11 amino acids. The V gene lost 7 bases and the J gene lost 1 base, with 5 bases spanning the gap. CDR3 in DNA: TGCGCCAGCGGCAGTAACTATGGCTACACCTTC. Residues: CASGSNYGYTF.